The entry that follows covers one TCR beta chain sequence. This entry comes from a study of blood T cell repertoires in COVID-19. Study background: Donors in the United States, Italy and Spain gave samples during acute or convalescent COVID-19. The analysed material was cDNA or gDNA that came from T cells, B-cell-depleted T cells, or PBMCs.

The ends lost 5 bases at V and 0 bases at J; junction bases unmatched: 12. Germline V gives CDR1 SGHVS, CDR2 FQNEAQ. The CDR3 covers 19 residues. Participants, about 18 to 95 years old, spanned approximately 26 US areas. Membership in each cohort depended on participant-reported clinical history. TCRdb's table, derived via immunoSEQ multiplex PCR, lists solely in-frame clones and lacks some. In the table there are approximately 230,000 clones, roughly 87% of which are singletons. Sequenced sample: PBMCs or T cells enriched from blood (not recorded which). J is TRBJ1-4 and V is TRBV7-8, with 10 bases matching TRBD1. This TCR was sampled from a woman aged 25-40 years with acute COVID-19. The CDR3 loop reads CASSQQLDRGFPTNEKLFF. The CDR3 DNA reads TGTGCCAGCAGCCAACAACTGGACAGGGGGTTTCCAACTAATGAAAAACTGTTTTTT.